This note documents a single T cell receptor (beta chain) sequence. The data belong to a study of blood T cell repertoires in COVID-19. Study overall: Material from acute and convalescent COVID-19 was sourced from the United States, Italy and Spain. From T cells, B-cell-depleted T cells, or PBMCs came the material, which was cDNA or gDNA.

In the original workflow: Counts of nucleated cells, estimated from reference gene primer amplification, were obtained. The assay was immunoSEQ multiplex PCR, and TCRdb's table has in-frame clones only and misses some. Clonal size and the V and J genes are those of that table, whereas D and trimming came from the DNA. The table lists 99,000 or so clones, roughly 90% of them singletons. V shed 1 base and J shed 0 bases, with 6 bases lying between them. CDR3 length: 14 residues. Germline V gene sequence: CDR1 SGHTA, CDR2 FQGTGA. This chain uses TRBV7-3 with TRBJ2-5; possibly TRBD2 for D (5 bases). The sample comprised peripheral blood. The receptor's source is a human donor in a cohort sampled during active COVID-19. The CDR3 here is CASSLSGYQETQYF. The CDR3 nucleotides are TGTGCCAGCAGCTTAAGCGGGTACCAAGAGACCCAGTACTTC.